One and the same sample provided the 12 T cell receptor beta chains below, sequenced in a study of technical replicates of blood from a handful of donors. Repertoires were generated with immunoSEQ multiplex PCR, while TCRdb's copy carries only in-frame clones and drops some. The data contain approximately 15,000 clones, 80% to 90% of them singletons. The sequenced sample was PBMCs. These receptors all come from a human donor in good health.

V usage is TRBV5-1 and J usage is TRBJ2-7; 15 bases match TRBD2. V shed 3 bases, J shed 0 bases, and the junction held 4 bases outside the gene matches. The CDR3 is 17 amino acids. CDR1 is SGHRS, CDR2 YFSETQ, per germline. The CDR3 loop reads CASSSGTSGRSSYEQYF. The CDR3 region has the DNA TGCGCCAGCAGCTCCGGGACTAGCGGGAGGTCCTCCTACGAGCAGTACTTC.

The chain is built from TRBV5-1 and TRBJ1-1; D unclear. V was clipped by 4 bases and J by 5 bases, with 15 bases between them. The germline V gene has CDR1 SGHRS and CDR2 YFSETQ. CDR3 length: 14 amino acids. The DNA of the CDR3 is TGCGCCAGCAGCCCCCGTGGACCGGGGACTGAAGCTTTCTTT. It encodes CASSPRGPGTEAFF.

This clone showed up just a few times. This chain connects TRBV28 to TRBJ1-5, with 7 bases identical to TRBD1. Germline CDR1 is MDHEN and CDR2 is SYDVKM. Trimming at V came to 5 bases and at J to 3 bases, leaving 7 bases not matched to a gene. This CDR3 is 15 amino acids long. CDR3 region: CASSTGTALNQPQHF. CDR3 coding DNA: TGTGCCAGCAGTACCGGGACAGCACTCAATCAGCCCCAGCATTTT.

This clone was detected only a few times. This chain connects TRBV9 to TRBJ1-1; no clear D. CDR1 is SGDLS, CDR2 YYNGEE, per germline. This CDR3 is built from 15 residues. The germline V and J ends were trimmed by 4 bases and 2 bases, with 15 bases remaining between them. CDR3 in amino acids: CASSYTVEANTEAFF. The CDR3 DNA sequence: TGTGCCAGCAGCTATACCGTTGAGGCAAACACTGAAGCTTTCTTT.

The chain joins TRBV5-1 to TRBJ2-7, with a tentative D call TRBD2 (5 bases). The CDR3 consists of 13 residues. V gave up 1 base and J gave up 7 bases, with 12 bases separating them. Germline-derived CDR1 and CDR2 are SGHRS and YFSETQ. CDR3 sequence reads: CASSLQLGGEQYF. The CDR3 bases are TGCGCCAGCAGCTTGCAGCTCGGCGGGGAGCAGTACTTC.

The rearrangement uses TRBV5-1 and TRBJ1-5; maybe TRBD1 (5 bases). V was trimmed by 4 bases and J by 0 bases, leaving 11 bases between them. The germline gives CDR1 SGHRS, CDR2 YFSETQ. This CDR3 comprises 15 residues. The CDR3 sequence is CASSQGSDSNQPQHF. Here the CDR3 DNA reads TGCGCCAGCAGCCAGGGATCGGATAGCAATCAGCCCCAGCATTTT.

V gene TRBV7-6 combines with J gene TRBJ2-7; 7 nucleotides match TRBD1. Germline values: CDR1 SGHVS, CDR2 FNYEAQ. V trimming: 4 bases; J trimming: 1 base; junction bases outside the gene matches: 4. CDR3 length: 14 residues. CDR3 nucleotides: TGTGCCAGCAGCTCCGGACAGGAGTCCTACGAGCAGTACTTC. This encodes CASSSGQESYEQYF.

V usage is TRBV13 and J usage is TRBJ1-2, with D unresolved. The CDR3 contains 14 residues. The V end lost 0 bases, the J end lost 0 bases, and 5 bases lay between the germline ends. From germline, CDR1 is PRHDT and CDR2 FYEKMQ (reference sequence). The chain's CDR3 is CASSLGVTNYGYTF. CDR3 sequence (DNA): TGTGCCAGCAGCTTAGGTGTCACTAACTATGGCTACACCTTC.

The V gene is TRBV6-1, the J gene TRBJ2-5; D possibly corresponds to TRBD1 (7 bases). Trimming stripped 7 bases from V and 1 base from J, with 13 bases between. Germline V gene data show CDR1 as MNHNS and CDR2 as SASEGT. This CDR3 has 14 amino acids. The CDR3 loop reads CASNAGQTQETQYF. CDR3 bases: TGTGCCAGCAACGCGGGACAGACCCAAGAGACCCAGTACTTC.

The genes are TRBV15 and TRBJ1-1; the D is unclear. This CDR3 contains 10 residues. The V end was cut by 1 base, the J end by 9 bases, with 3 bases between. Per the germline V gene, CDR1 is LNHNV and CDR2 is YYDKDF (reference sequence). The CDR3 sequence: CATSRAKAFF. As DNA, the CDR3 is TGTGCCACCAGCAGAGCCAAAGCTTTCTTT. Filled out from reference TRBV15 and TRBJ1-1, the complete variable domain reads DAMVIQNPRYQVTQFGKPVTLSCSQTLNHNVMYWYQQKSSQAPKLLFHYYDKDFNNEADTPDNFQSRRPNTSFCFLDIRSPGLGDTAMYLCATSRAKAFFGQGTRLTVV.

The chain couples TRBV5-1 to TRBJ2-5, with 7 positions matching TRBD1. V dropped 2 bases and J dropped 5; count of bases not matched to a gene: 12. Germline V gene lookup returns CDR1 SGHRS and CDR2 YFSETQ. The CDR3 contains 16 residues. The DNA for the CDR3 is TGCGCCAGCAGCTTCCTTTTACAGGGGAAAGGGGAGACCCAGTACTTC. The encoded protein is CASSFLLQGKGETQYF. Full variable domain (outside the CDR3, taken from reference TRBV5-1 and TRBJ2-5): KAGVTQTPRYLIKTRGQQVTLSCSPISGHRSVSWYQQTPGQGLQFLFEYFSETQRNKGNFPGRFSGRQFSNSRSEMNVSTLELGDSALYLCASSFLLQGKGETQYFGPGTRLLVL.

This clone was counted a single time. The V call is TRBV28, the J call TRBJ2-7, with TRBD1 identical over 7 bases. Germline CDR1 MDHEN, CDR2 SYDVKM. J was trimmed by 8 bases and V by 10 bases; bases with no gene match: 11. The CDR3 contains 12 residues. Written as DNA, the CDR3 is TGTGCCACCAATGAAGACAGGGAACAGCAGTACTTC. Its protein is CATNEDREQQYF.